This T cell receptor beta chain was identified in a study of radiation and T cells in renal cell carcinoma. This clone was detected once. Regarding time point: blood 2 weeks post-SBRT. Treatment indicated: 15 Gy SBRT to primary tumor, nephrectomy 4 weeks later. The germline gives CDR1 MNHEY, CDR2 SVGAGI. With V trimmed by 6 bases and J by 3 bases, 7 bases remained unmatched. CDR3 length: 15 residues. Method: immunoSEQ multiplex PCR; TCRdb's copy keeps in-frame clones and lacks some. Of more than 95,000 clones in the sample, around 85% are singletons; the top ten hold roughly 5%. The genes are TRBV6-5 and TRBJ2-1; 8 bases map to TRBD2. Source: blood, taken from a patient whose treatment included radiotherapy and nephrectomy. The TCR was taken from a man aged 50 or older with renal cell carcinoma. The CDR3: CASSPGGTYYNEQFF. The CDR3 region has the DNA TGTGCCAGCAGCCCGGGGGGGACTTACTACAATGAGCAGTTCTTC.